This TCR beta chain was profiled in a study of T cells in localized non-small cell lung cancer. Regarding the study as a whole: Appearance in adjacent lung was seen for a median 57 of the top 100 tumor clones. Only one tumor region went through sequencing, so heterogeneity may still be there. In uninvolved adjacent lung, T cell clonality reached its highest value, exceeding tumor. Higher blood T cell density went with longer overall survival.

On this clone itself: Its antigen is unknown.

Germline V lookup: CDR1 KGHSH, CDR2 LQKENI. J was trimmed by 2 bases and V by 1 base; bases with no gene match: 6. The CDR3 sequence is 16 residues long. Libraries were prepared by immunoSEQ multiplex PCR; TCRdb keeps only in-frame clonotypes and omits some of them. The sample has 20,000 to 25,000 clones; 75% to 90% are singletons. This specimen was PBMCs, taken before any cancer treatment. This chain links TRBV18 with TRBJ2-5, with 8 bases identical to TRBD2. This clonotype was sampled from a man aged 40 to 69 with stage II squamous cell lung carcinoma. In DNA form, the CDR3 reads TGTGCCAGCTCACCACGGAACACGGGGGGGCAAGAGACCCAGTACTTC. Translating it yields CASSPRNTGGQETQYF.